The clone carrying this TCR beta chain was seen repeatedly, ten times or more. Ophthalmopathy absent within 18 months of follow-up marked hyperthyroidism as stable. The V gene lost 6 bases and the J gene lost 1 base, with 15 bases spanning the gap. Germline CDR1 and CDR2: MNHNS and SASEGT. This CDR3 contains 15 residues. The sample is drawn from a study of Graves' ophthalmopathy and Graves' hyperthyroidism. CDR3 regions of TCR beta were amplified from RNA transcripts. The authors performed first-round RT-PCR with HTBI primers and then a second-round multiplex PCR. From the multiplex PCR reads, TCRdb called clonotypes with MiXCR, one entry per CDR3 protein. This repertoire shows a few hundred thousand distinct CDR3 sequences, 15% to 17% found once; its top ten account for around 7%.

The sequenced material came from peripheral blood. The TCR was taken from a woman under 30 with stable Graves' hyperthyroidism. V usage is TRBV6-1 and J usage is TRBJ2-5; either TRBD1 or TRBD2 may supply D (6 bases each). CDR3 coding DNA: TGTGCCAGCAGGAGGGGGGCGATTCCCCAAGAGACCCAGTACTTC. It encodes CASRRGAIPQETQYF.